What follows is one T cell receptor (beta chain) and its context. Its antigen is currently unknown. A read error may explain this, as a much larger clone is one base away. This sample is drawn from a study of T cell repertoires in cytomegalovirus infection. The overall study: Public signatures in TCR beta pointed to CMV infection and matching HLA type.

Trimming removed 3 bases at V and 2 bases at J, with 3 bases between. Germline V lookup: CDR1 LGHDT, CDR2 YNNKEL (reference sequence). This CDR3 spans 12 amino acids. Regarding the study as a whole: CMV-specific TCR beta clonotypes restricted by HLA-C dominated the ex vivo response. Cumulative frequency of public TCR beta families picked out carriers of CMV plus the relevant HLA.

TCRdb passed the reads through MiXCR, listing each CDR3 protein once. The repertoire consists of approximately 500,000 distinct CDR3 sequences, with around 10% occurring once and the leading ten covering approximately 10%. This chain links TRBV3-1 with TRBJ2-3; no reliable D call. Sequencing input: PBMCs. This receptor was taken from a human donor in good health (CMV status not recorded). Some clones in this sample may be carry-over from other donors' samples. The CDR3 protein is CASSQDTDTQYF. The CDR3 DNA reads TGTGCCAGCAGCCAGGACACAGATACGCAGTATTTT.